Reported below is one T cell receptor (beta chain). The antigen remains unidentified. This record comes from a study of graft-versus-host responses after intestinal transplantation. The wider study: Grafts were multivisceral, liver-intestinal, or isolated intestinal.

Study-level points and caveats: Early after transplant, HvG declines were associated with peak levels of circulating GvH clones. GvH clones were found in recipient marrow; some appeared first in ileum or blood.

Germline V gene data show CDR1 as SGHRS and CDR2 as YFSETQ. J was trimmed by 7 bases and V by 6 bases; bases with no gene match: 11. The CDR3 contains 14 residues. Clones were sequenced by immunoSEQ multiplex PCR, and TCRdb holds only the in-frame ones, with some missing. The table records 7,500 to 10,000 clones, under 95% of them present only once. The specimen comprised PBMCs, sampled 43 to 45 days after intestinal transplant. J is TRBJ1-2 and V is TRBV5-1, with 8 bases identical to TRBD1. This sequence originates from a human patient who received an intestinal transplant, so some T cells may come from the graft donor. CDR3 region: CASKPSGTGPGYTF. The DNA of the CDR3 is TGCGCCAGCAAACCGTCCGGGACAGGCCCTGGCTACACCTTC.